Detailed here is one T cell receptor beta chain. Antigen specificity is unknown. PCR employed 60 Vbeta and 13 Jbeta primers. Original methodology: Unique TCR beta chains numbered about 79 million in a later analysis, with roughly 11 million shared. TCRdb keeps only in-frame clones here, not all; method: immunoSEQ multiplex PCR. V, J and clone size were drawn from that table, and D and trimming were deduced from the DNA. The sample records 100,000 to 130,000 clones, roughly 76% being singletons. The data were obtained in a study of cytomegalovirus exposure and HLA in healthy donors. Whole-study findings and limits: TCR beta V- and J-gene trimming was later associated with a missense DCLRE1C variant. Excluded: some indistinguishable V segments such as TRBV6-2 and TRBV6-3. Associated with cytomegalovirus, according to the listing, were some 150 TCR beta chains.

The CDR3 is 15 residues long. V was pared by 0 bases and J by 8 bases, with 17 bases between. Germline V lookup: CDR1 SGHNT, CDR2 YYREEE (reference sequence). Sequences were obtained from PBMCs. The chain joins TRBV5-4 to TRBJ1-2; TRBD1 is a possible D gene (6 bases). The receptor was isolated from a man younger than 30 in good health and CMV-seronegative. The CDR3 DNA is TGTGCCAGCAGCTTGGGGACCCAGGGGAGAGCGGGCTACACCTTC. This gives the protein CASSLGTQGRAGYTF.